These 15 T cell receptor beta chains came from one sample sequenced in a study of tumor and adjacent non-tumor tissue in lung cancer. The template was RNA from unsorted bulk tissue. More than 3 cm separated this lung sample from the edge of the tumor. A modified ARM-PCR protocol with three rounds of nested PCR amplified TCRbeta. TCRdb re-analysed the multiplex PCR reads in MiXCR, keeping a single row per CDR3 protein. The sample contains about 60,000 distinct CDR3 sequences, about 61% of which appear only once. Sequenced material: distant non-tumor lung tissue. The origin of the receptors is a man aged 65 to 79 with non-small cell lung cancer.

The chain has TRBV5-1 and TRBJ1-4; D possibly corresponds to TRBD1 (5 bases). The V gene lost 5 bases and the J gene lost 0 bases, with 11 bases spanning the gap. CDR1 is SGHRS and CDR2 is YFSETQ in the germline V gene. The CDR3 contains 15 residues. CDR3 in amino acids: CASSWGSATNEKLFF. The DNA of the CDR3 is TGCGCCAGCAGTTGGGGCAGTGCAACTAATGAAAAACTGTTTTTT.

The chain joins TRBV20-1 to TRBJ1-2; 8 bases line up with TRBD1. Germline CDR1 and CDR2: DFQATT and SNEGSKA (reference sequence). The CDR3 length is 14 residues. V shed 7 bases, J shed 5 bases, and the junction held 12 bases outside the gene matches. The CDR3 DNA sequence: TGCAGTGTTAGGCTTGGACAGGGAGGGTATGGCTACACCTTC. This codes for CSVRLGQGGYGYTF.

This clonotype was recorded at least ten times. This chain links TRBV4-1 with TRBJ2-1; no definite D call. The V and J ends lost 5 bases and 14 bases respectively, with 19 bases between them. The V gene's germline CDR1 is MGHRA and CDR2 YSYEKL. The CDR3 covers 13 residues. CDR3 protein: CASSTTLGEVEFF. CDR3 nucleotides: TGCGCCAGCAGCACCACATTAGGAGAGGTAGAGTTCTTC.

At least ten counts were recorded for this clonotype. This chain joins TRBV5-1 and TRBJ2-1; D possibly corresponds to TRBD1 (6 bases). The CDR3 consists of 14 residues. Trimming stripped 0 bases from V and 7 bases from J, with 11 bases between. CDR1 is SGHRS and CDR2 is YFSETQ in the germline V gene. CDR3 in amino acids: CASSLGGPFNEQFF. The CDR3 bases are TGCGCCAGCAGCTTGGGGGGGCCCTTTAATGAGCAGTTCTTC. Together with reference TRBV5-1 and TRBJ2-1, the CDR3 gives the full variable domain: KAGVTQTPRYLIKTRGQQVTLSCSPISGHRSVSWYQQTPGQGLQFLFEYFSETQRNKGNFPGRFSGRQFSNSRSEMNVSTLELGDSALYLCASSLGGPFNEQFFGPGTRLTVL.

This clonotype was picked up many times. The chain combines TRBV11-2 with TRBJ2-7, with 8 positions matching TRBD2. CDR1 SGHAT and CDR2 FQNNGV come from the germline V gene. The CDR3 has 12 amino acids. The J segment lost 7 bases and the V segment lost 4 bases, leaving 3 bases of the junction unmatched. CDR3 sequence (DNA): TGTGCCAGCAGCTCCGGGGGGGCTGAGCAGTACTTC. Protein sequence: CASSSGGAEQYF.

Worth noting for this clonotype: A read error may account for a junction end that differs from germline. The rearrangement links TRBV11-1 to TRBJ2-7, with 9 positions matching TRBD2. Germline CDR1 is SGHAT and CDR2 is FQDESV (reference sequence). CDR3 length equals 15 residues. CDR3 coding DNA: TGTACCAGCAGCTTAGGACTAGCGAGCTCCAACGATCAGTACTTC. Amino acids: CTSSLGLASSNDQYF.

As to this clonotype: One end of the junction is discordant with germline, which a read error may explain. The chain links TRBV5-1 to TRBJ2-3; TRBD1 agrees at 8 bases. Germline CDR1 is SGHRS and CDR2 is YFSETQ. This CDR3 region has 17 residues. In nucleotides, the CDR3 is TGCGCCAGTAGCTTGGGCGCAGGGGGCATCGACACAGATACGCAGTATTTT. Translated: CASSLGAGGIDTDTQYF.

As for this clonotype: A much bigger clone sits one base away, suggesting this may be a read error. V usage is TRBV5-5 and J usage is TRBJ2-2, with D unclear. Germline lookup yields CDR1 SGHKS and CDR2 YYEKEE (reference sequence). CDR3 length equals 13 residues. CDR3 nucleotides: TGTGCCATCAGCTTCCTCGATACCGGGGAGCTGTTTTTT. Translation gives CAISFLDTGELFF.

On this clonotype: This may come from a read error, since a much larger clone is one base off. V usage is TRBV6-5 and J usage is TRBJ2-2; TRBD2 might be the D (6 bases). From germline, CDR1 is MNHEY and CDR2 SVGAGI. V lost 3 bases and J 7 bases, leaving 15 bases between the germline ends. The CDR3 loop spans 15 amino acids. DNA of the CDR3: TGTGCCAGCAGTTATCGTGGACTATTCGGCGGGGAGCTGTTTTTT. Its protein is CASSYRGLFGGELFF.

CDR3 protein: CASSLVGQDYGYTF. DNA for the CDR3: TGCGCCAGCAGCTTGGTGGGACAGGATTATGGCTACACCTTC. The rearrangement links TRBV5-1 to TRBJ1-2, with 8 bases aligning to TRBD1. The CDR3 is 14 amino acids. In germline, CDR1 is SGHRS, CDR2 YFSETQ. After removal of 0 bases from V and 5 bases from J, the junction contained 3 bases not matched to a gene.

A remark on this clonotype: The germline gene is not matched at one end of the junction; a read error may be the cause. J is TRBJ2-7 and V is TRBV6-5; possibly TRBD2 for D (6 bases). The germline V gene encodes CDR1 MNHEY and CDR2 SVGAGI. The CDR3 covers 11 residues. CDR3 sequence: CASSYGEEHYF. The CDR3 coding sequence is TGTGCCAGCAGTTACGGGGAGGAGCATTATTTC.

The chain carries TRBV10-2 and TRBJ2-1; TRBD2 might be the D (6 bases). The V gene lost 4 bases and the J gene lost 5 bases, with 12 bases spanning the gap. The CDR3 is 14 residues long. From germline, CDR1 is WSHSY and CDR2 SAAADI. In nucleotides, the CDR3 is TGCGCCAGCAGTGGGCTAACGGGGGACAATGAGCAGTTCTTC. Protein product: CASSGLTGDNEQFF.

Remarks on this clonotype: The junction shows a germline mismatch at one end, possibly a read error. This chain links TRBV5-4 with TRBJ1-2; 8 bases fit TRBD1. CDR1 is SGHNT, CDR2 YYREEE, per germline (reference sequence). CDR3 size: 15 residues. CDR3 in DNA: TGTGCTAGCAGCTGGCCGGGACAGGACCTCTATGACTACACCTTC. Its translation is CASSWPGQDLYDYTF.

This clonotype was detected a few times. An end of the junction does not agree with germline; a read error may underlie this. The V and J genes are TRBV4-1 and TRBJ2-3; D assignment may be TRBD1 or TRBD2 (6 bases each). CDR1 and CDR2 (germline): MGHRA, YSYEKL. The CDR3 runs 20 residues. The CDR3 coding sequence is TGCGCCAACAGCCTCCGAGGGGGGAGCGGGCGAGGACGCTTTCCAGATACGCAGTATTTT. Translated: CANSLRGGSGRGRFPDTQYF.

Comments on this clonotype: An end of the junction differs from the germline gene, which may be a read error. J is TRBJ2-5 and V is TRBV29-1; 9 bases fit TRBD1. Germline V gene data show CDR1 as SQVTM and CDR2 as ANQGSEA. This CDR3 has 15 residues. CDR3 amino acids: CSVEGDRECGETQYF. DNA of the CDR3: TGCAGTGTTGAAGGGGACAGGGAGTGCGGGGAGACCCAGTACTTC. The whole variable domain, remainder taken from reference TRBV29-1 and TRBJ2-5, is SAVISQKPSRDICQRGTSLTIQCQVDSQVTMMFWYRQQPGQSLTLIATANQGSEATYESGFVIDKFPISRPNLTFSTLTVSNMSPEDSSIYLCSVEGDRECGETQYFGPGTRLLVL.